Included here is one T cell receptor beta chain sequence, with context. The data originate from a study of T-cell reconstitution after alpha-beta-depleted transplantation in children. Unique molecular identifiers were built into the TCRbeta library. One entry per CDR3 protein results from TCRdb running MiXCR on the PCR reads. The repertoire has over 550,000 distinct CDR3 sequences, about 10% of them found once; the top ten carry less than 5%. CDR3 length: 15 amino acids. V lost 6 bases and J 0 bases, leaving 15 bases between the germline ends. In germline, CDR1 is DFQATT, CDR2 SNEGSKA (reference sequence).

The sequencing here drew on PBMCs from the stem cell graft donor, taken from the stem cell graft. The rearrangement joins TRBV20-1 to TRBJ2-1, with D unclear. This sequence originates from a human donor who donated a stem cell graft to a child with acute myeloid leukemia. The CDR3 sequence is CSARTAGSSYNEQFF. CDR3 in DNA: TGCAGTGCCAGGACGGCCGGTAGCTCCTACAATGAGCAGTTCTTC.